One sample yielded the 10 T cell receptor beta chains listed below, sequenced in a study of T cell repertoires in cytomegalovirus infection. TCRdb reprocessed the reads with MiXCR, giving one entry per CDR3 protein. This sample yields 750,000 to 900,000 distinct CDR3 sequences, of which just under 30% are seen a single time; approximately 14% belongs to the top ten. No antigens are known for them. The sequencing used cultured CD8+ T cells from PBMCs, collected from culture after CMV antigen stimulation. Every receptor here comes from a human donor in good health (CMV status not recorded). Some clones in this sample may be carry-over from other donors' samples.

V and J are TRBV9 and TRBJ1-6; TRBD1 matches 9 bases. CDR1 is SGDLS, CDR2 YYNGEE, per germline. V gave up 4 bases and J gave up 6 bases; unmatched junction bases: 8. The CDR3 covers 16 residues. In DNA form, the CDR3 reads TGTGCCAGCAGCCCGCAACAGGGGGCGAGTAATTCACCCCTCCACTTT. It encodes CASSPQQGASNSPLHF.

This clonotype has a handful of counts. This chain uses TRBV7-2 with TRBJ2-7; 10 bases fit TRBD2. CDR3 length: 15 residues. The V and J ends lost 6 bases and 4 bases, in that order; junction bases with no gene match: 9. Germline assignment: CDR1 SGHTA and CDR2 FQGNSA. CDR3 amino acids: CASSQVAGGLYEQYV. CDR3 bases: TGTGCCAGCAGTCAGGTAGCGGGGGGTCTATACGAGCAGTACGTC.

This clonotype was picked up a small number of times. This chain joins TRBV19 and TRBJ2-3; the D is unclear. The germline V gene encodes CDR1 LNHDA and CDR2 SQIVND (reference sequence). V was trimmed by 10 bases and J by 2 bases, leaving 16 bases between them. The CDR3 spans 14 residues. The CDR3 protein is CATTPGSFTDTQYF. In DNA, the CDR3 is TGTGCCACCACGCCCGGAAGTTTCACAGATACGCAGTATTTT.

This chain uses TRBV25-1 with TRBJ1-3; TRBD1 aligns across 9 bases. Trimming at V came to 4 bases and at J to 4 bases, leaving 8 bases not matched to a gene. Germline CDR1 MGHDK, CDR2 SYGVNS. The CDR3 is made up of 16 amino acids. Written as DNA, the CDR3 is TGTGCCAGCAGTGCTTACAGGGGGCGATCAGGAAACACCATATATTTT. It codes for CASSAYRGRSGNTIYF.

This clonotype appeared a few times. The V gene is TRBV9, the J gene TRBJ2-3; D is unresolved. The V end lost 0 bases, the J end lost 5 bases, and 7 bases lay between the germline ends. The CDR3 runs 13 residues. Germline values: CDR1 SGDLS, CDR2 YYNGEE. The DNA of the CDR3 is TGTGCCAGCAGCGTAGGAGGAAAAGATACGCAGTATTTT. Translating it yields CASSVGGKDTQYF.

This clonotype turned up a few times. The gene calls are TRBV13 and TRBJ2-1; D is ambiguous. The germline V gene has CDR1 PRHDT and CDR2 FYEKMQ (reference sequence). V gave up 5 bases and J gave up 10 bases, with 9 bases separating them. This CDR3 has 11 amino acids. The CDR3 nucleotides are TGTGCCAGCAGCGGTGCGAGGGAGCAGTTCTTC. Its translation is CASSGAREQFF.

The rearrangement uses TRBV28 and TRBJ2-5; TRBD2 is a possible D gene (5 bases). The CDR3 contains 17 residues. Deletions cut 2 bases from V and 1 base from J, with 17 bases between. CDR1 is MDHEN, CDR2 SYDVKM, per germline. CDR3 region: CASSLGRTVDFQETQYF. The CDR3 DNA reads as TGTGCCAGCAGTTTAGGGCGAACAGTGGACTTCCAAGAGACCCAGTACTTC.

As to this clonotype: The junction departs from germline at one end; a sequencing error may be responsible. V usage is TRBV7-7 and J usage is TRBJ2-1, with 12 bases identical to TRBD2. This CDR3 is 16 amino acids long. Germline CDR1 is SSHAT and CDR2 is FNYEAQ (reference sequence). In DNA, the CDR3 is TGTGCTAGCAGCCCAGGACTAGCGGGGTGGTACAATGAGCAGTTCTTC. Its protein product is CASSPGLAGWYNEQFF.

Comment on this clonotype: At one end, the junction sequence differs from germline, possibly due to a read error. The chain is built from TRBV6-1 and TRBJ2-1; D is unclear. The CDR3 length is 16 residues. From germline, CDR1 is MNHNS and CDR2 SASEGT. CDR3 sequence (DNA): TGTGCCAACAGTGTTAAAAGGTCTTCCTCCTACAATGAGCAGTTCTTC. Translation gives CANSVKRSSSYNEQFF.

The table lists this clonotype with many counts. The genes are TRBV11-2 and TRBJ2-2, with D maybe TRBD1 (6 bases). CDR3 length: 14 amino acids. Germline assignment: CDR1 SGHAT and CDR2 FQNNGV. V lost 10 bases and J 5 bases, leaving 17 bases between the germline ends. The CDR3 nucleotides read TGTGCCATCATGACAGGCTTCGGGACCGGGGAGCTGTTTTTT. Amino acids: CAIMTGFGTGELFF.